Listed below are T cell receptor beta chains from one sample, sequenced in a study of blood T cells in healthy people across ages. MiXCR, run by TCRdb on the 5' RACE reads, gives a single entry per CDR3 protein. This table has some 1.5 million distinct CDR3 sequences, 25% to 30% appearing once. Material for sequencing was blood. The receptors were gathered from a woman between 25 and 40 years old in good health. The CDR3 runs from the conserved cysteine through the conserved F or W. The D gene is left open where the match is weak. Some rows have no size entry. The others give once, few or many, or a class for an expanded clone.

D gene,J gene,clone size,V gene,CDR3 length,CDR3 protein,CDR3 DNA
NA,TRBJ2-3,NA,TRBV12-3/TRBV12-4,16,CASATGTRASTDTQYF,TGTGCCAGCGCCACGGGCACTAGAGCTTCTACAGATACGCAGTATTTT
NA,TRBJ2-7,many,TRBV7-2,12,CASSPVFYEQYF,TGTGCCAGCAGCCCGGTCTTCTACGAGCAGTACTTC
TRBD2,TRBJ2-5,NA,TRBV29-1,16,CSVEALGRESGETQYF,TGCAGCGTTGAGGCGCTCGGGAGGGAATCTGGAGAGACCCAGTACTTC
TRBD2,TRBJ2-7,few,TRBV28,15,CASKLLATSGHEQYF,TGTGCCAGCAAATTGCTCGCGACTAGCGGTCACGAGCAGTACTTC
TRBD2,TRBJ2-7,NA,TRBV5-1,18,CASSSVLTGGKSSYEQYF,TGCGCCAGCAGCTCTGTCCTGACGGGGGGGAAGAGCTCCTACGAGCAGTACTTC
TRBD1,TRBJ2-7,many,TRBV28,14,CASRLTGADHEQYF,TGTGCCAGCAGGCTGACAGGGGCGGACCACGAGCAGTACTTC
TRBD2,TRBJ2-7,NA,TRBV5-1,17,CASSLDGTSGLSYEQYF,TGCGCCAGCAGCTTGGATGGGACTAGCGGCCTCTCCTACGAGCAGTACTTC
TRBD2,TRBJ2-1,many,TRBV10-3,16,CAISEATSGPYNEQFF,TGTGCCATCAGTGAGGCAACTAGCGGACCCTACAATGAGCAGTTCTTC
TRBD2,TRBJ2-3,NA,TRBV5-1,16,CASSPGDYVGTDTQYF,TGCGCCAGCAGCCCCGGGGACTATGTGGGCACAGATACGCAGTATTTT
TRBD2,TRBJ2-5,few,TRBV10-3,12,CATAGGGETQYF,TGTGCCACGGCGGGGGGGGGAGAGACCCAGTACTTC
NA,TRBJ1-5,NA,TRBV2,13,CASNRRGRQPQHF,TGTGCCAGCAACAGACGGGGTAGACAGCCCCAGCATTTT